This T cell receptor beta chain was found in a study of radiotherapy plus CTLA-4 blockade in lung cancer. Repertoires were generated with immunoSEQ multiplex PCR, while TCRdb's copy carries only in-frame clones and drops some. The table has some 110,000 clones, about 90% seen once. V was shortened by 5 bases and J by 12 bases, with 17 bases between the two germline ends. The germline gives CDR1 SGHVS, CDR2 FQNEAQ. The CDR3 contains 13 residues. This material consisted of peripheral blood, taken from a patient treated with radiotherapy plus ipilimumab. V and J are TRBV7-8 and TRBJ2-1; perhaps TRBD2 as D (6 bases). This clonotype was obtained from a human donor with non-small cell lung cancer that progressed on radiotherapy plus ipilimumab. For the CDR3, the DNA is TGTGCCAGCAGCGTGGGACTTTCCGTTAGGCAGTTCTTC. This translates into CASSVGLSVRQFF.